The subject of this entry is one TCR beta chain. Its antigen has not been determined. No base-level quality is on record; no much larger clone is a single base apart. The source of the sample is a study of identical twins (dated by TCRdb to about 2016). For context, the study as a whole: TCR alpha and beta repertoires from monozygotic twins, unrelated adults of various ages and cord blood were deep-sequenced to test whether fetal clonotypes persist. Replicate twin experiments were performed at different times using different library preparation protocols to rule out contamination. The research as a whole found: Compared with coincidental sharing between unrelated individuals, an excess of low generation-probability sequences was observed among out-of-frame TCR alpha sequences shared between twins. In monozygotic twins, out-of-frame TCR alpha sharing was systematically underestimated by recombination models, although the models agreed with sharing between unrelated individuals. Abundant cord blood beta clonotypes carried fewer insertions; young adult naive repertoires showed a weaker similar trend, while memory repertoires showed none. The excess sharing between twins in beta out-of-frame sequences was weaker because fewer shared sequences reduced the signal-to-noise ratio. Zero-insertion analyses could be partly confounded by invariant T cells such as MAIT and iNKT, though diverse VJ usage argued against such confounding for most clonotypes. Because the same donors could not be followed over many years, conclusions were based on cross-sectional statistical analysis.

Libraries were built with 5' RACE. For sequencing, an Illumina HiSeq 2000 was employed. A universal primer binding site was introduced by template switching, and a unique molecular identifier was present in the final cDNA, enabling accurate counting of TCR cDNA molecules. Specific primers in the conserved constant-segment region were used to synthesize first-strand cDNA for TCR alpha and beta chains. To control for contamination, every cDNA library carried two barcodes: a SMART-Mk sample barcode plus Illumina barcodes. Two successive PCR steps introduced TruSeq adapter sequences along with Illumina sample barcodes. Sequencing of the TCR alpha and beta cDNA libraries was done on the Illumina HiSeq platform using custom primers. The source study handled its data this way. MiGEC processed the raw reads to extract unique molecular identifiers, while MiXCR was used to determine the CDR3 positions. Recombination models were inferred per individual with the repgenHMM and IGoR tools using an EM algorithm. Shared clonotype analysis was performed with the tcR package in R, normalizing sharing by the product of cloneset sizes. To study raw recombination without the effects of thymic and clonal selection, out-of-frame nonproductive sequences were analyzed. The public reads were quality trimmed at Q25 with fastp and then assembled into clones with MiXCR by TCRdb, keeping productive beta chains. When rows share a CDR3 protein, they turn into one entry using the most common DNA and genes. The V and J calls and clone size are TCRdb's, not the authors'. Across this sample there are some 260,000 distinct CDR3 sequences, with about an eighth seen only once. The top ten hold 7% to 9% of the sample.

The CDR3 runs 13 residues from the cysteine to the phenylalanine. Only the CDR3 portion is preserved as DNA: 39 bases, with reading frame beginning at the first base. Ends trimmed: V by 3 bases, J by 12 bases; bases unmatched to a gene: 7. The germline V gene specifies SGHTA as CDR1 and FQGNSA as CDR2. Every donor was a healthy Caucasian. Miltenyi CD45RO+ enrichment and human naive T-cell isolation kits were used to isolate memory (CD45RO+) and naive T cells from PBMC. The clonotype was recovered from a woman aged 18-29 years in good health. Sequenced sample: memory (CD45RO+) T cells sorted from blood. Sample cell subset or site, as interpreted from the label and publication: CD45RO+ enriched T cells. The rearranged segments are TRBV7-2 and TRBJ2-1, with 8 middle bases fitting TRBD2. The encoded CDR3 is CASSFGGRTAQFF. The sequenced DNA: TGTGCCAGCAGCTTCGGCGGGAGGACGGCGCAGTTCTTC.